This T cell receptor (beta chain) was identified during a study of cytomegalovirus exposure and HLA in healthy donors. About the research overall: An earlier analysis found fewer than 140 million unique TCR beta sequences from about 190 million T cells. Around 89 million unique TCRs from HLA-typed donors made up an early data release.

A multiplex PCR was run with 60 Vbeta primers and 13 Jbeta primers. TCRdb keeps only in-frame clones here, not all; method: immunoSEQ multiplex PCR. The table has over 95,000 clones, around 77% seen once. Study-level findings and limits: Several top significant clusters appeared, in a later analysis, to be linked to common viral pathogens.

With respect to this clone: What it binds is not known.

This TCR derives from a woman in her twenties or thirties in good health and CMV-seropositive. The sequenced material came from PBMCs.

The CDR3 region has the DNA TGCGCCAGCAGCTGGAATCTCACAGGGGGCGACGATGGCTACACCTTC. This translates into CASSWNLTGGDDGYTF. The gene calls are TRBV5-1 and TRBJ1-2, with TRBD1 matching over 9 bases. Per the germline V gene, CDR1 is SGHRS and CDR2 is YFSETQ. With V trimmed by 3 bases and J by 6 bases, 12 bases remained unmatched. There are 16 residues in the CDR3.